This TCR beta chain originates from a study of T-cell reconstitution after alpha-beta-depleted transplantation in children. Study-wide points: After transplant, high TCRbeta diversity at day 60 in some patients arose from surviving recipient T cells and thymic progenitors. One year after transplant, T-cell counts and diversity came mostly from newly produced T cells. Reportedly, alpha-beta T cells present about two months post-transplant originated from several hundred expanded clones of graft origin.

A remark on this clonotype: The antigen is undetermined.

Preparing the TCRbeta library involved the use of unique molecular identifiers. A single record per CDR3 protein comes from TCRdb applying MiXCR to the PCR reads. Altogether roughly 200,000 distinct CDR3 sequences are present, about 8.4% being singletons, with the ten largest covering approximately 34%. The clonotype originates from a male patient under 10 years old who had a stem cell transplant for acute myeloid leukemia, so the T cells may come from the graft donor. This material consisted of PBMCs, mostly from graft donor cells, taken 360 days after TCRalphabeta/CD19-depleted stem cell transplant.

The CDR3: CASSYRQAYHYGYTF. The CDR3, as DNA: TGTGCCAGCAGTTACAGGCAGGCCTATCACTATGGCTACACCTTC. V and J are TRBV6-5 and TRBJ1-2; no clear D gene. The length of the CDR3 is 15 residues. V shed 2 bases and J shed 3 bases, with 13 bases lying between them. The V gene's germline CDR1 is MNHEY and CDR2 SVGAGI.